The clone carrying this T cell receptor (beta chain) showed up many times. The entry originates in a study of Graves' ophthalmopathy and Graves' hyperthyroidism. Germline values: CDR1 MNHEY, CDR2 SVGEGT. The length of the CDR3 is 20 residues. V was cut by 8 bases and J by 1 base, with 30 bases left in between. Amplification targeted the TCR beta CDR3 regions, with RNA transcripts as the source material. The library came from an HTBI-primed first-round RT-PCR and a second-round multiplex PCR. Via MiXCR, TCRdb re-called the multiplex PCR reads, giving one row per CDR3 protein. The sample lists 360,000 or so distinct CDR3 sequences, 18% occurring once.

The origin of this receptor is a woman aged 18-29 years with Graves' ophthalmopathy. This rearrangement joins TRBV6-2 or TRBV6-3 to TRBJ1-3; maybe TRBD1 (6 bases). The source material was peripheral blood. Written as DNA, the CDR3 is TGTGCCAGCTTTGGACTTTGGTGGCCCGGGACACCTAGTTCTGGAAACACCATATATTTT. The encoded protein is CASFGLWWPGTPSSGNTIYF.